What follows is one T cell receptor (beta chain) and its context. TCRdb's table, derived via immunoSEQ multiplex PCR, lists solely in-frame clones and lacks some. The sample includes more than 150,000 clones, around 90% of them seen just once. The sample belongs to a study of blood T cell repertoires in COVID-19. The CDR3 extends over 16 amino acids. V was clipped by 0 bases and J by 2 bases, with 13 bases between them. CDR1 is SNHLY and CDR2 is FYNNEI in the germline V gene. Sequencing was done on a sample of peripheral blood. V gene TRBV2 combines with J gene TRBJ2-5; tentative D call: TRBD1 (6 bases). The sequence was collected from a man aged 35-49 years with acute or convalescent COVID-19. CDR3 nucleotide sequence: TGTGCCAGCAGTGAAGCCCAGGGGCTGGGTCAAGAGACCCAGTACTTC. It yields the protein CASSEAQGLGQETQYF.